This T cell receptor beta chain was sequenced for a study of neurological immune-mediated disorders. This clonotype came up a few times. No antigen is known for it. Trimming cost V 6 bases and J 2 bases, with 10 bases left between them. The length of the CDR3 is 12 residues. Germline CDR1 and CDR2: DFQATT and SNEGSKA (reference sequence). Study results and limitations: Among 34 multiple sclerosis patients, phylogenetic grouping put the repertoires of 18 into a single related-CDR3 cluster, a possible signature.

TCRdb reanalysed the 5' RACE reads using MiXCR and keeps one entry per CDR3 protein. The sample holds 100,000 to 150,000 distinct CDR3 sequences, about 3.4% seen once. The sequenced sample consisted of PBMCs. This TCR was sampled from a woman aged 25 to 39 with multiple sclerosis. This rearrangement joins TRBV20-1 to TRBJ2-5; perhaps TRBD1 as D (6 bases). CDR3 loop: CSAADSQETQYF. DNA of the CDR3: TGCAGTGCCGCGGACAGTCAAGAGACCCAGTACTTC.